This T cell receptor beta chain stems from a study of tumor and adjacent non-tumor tissue in lung cancer. Study conclusions and caveats: Tumor repertoires had a smaller top 100 clone share than normal lung.

A note on this clonotype: What it binds is unknown. Being one base from a much bigger clone, this may be a read error.

RNA was extracted from bulk tissue without any cell sorting. Three rounds of nested PCR, following a modified ARM-PCR protocol, produced the TCRbeta library. TCRdb re-called the multiplex PCR reads through MiXCR, storing one row per CDR3 protein. The sample shows over 110,000 distinct CDR3 sequences, approximately 70% of them seen only once. Germline V gene data show CDR1 as MDHEN and CDR2 as SYDVKM. This CDR3 has 15 amino acids. After removal of 7 bases from V and 3 bases from J, the junction contained 10 bases not matched to a gene. The V and J genes are TRBV28 and TRBJ2-5, with TRBD1 identical over 8 bases. This TCR was recovered from a man between 60 and 70 years old with small cell lung cancer. The sequenced sample consisted of lung tumor tissue. CDR3 in amino acids: CASNGSGGFEETQYF. The CDR3 coding sequence is TGTGCCAGCAATGGGTCAGGGGGCTTTGAAGAGACCCAGTACTTC.